The next 14 T cell receptor beta chains were all read from a single sample in a study of T cells and Merkel cell carcinoma outcomes. Here immunoSEQ multiplex PCR was the method, and the copy in TCRdb shows in-frame clones only, minus some. The sample shows 15,000 to 25,000 clones, over 75% of them seen only once. The sample consisted of tumor tissue from Merkel cell carcinoma. The receptors here all came from a human donor with Merkel cell carcinoma.

The chain carries TRBV15 and TRBJ1-2; no clear D. Trimming took 0 bases from V and 4 from J, leaving 12 bases between them. The CDR3 spans 15 residues. From germline, CDR1 is LNHNV and CDR2 YYDKDF (reference sequence). The CDR3 sequence: CATSRERARGYGYTF. In nucleotides, the CDR3 is TGTGCCACCAGCAGAGAAAGGGCCCGAGGCTATGGCTACACCTTC.

The chain links TRBV27 to TRBJ1-5; D unclear. Between the trimmed V and J ends, which lost 5 bases and 4 bases, there was a span of 9 bases. Germline V CDR1 and CDR2: MNHEY, SMNVEV (reference sequence). The CDR3 sequence is 13 residues long. Here the CDR3 DNA reads TGTGCCAGCAGTGATAGGCCGAATCAGCCCCAGCATTTT. The encoded protein is CASSDRPNQPQHF.

The chain joins TRBV5-6 to TRBJ2-7; 11 bases agree with TRBD1. The germline V gene encodes CDR1 SGHDT and CDR2 YYEEEE. The J segment lost 5 bases and the V segment lost 4 bases, leaving 5 bases of the junction unmatched. There are 14 residues in the CDR3. This CDR3 is CASSPGQGVHEQYF. CDR3 nucleotide sequence: TGTGCCAGCAGCCCGGGACAGGGGGTTCACGAGCAGTACTTC.

The chain couples TRBV6-6 to TRBJ2-7; no firm D call. The germline CDR1 and CDR2 sequences are MNHNY and SVGAGI (reference sequence). The CDR3 extends over 13 amino acids. Trimming left V 1 base short and J 3 bases short, with 7 bases between. The DNA of the CDR3 is TGTGCCAGCAGTTACTACAAGCACTACGAGCAGTACTTC. Amino acid sequence: CASSYYKHYEQYF.

CDR3 bases: TGTGCCAGCAGTTACTCGGGGAGGGCGTACGAGCAGTACTTC. Protein sequence: CASSYSGRAYEQYF. The chain couples TRBV6-5 to TRBJ2-7; 7 bases agree with TRBD2. The CDR3 length is 14 residues. Germline CDR1 is MNHEY and CDR2 is SVGAGI. The ends lost 0 bases at V and 4 bases at J; junction bases unmatched: 3.

The rearrangement links TRBV11-2 to TRBJ2-7, with D perhaps given as TRBD1 or TRBD2 (5 bases each). The V end lost 5 bases, the J end lost 3 bases, and 14 bases lay between the germline ends. The germline V gene has CDR1 SGHAT and CDR2 FQNNGV. CDR3 length equals 14 residues. The CDR3 region is CASSLIGADYEQYF. DNA of the CDR3: TGTGCCAGCAGCCTGATCGGGGCTGACTACGAGCAGTACTTC.

This sequence joins TRBV6-5 and TRBJ2-1; the D call may be TRBD1 or TRBD2 (5 bases each). CDR1 and CDR2 from the germline V gene are MNHEY and SVGAGI. This CDR3 is 14 amino acids long. Deletions cut 2 bases from V and 4 bases from J, with 9 bases between. The CDR3 DNA reads TGTGCCAGCAGTTACCGGGACGGTTACAATGAGCAGTTCTTC. Its protein product is CASSYRDGYNEQFF.

The V call is TRBV4-2, the J call TRBJ2-1; 10 bases are a match to TRBD2. Germline trimming cut 3 bases from V and 2 bases from J; bases unmatched to any gene: 4. The CDR3 is 16 residues long. The germline V gene encodes CDR1 LGHNA and CDR2 YNFKEQ. The CDR3 here is CASSHGGTSAYNEQFF. The CDR3 DNA reads as TGTGCCAGCAGCCATGGAGGGACTAGCGCCTACAATGAGCAGTTCTTC.

This clone occurred once. J is TRBJ1-2 and V is TRBV19; D not resolved. In germline, CDR1 is LNHDA, CDR2 SQIVND (reference sequence). CDR3 length: 12 amino acids. Deletions cut 5 bases from V and 6 bases from J, with 10 bases between. In DNA form, the CDR3 reads TGTGCCAGTAGTCTGCGGGTTGATGGCTACACCTTC. This sequence encodes CASSLRVDGYTF.

The CDR3 region is CASSQRAGKFEGQYF. As DNA, the CDR3 is TGCGCCAGCAGCCAGCGGGCAGGTAAGTTCGAGGGGCAGTACTTC. The chain links TRBV23-1 to TRBJ2-7; D is possibly TRBD2 (6 bases). TRBV23-1 is placed among ORFs of uncertain function. CDR3 length: 15 amino acids. V dropped 6 bases and J dropped 9 bases, with 24 bases sitting between them.

This clone showed up just a few times. The CDR3 bases are TGTGCCAGCAGTCGATCGGGAACCCTGATCTACGAGCAGTACTTC. This gives the protein CASSRSGTLIYEQYF. This chain links TRBV2 with TRBJ2-7, with TRBD2 as a possible D gene (5 bases). Trimming cost V 5 bases and J 3 bases, with 17 bases left between them. In germline, CDR1 is SNHLY, CDR2 FYNNEI. This CDR3 has 15 residues.

V usage is TRBV4-1 and J usage is TRBJ2-3, with 14 bases lining up with TRBD2. The length of the CDR3 is 15 residues. J lost 5 bases, V lost 4 bases, and 2 bases had no gene match. CDR1 MGHRA and CDR2 YSYEKL come from the germline V gene. CDR3 loop: CASSLGTSGGDTQYF. The CDR3 coding sequence is TGCGCCAGCAGCCTCGGGACTAGCGGGGGAGATACGCAGTATTTT.

J is TRBJ1-1 and V is TRBV6-6, with D unclear. V gave up 5 bases and J gave up 4 bases, with 17 bases separating them. Germline V CDR1 and CDR2: MNHNY, SVGAGI (reference sequence). The CDR3 has 15 residues. The CDR3 reads CASSVAGRPGTEAFF. DNA for the CDR3: TGTGCCAGCAGTGTGGCGGGGAGGCCGGGCACTGAAGCTTTCTTT.

The gene calls are TRBV27 and TRBJ1-4; D perhaps matches TRBD1 (6 bases). CDR1 and CDR2 (germline): MNHEY, SMNVEV (reference sequence). V lost 1 base to trimming and J lost 3 bases, with 12 bases between them. The CDR3 is made up of 16 amino acids. For the CDR3, the DNA is TGTGCCAGCAGTTTATACAGGGACATCCCTAATGAAAAACTGTTTTTT. This codes for CASSLYRDIPNEKLFF.